This T cell receptor (beta chain) was captured in a study of OX40 agonist ivuxolimab in advanced cancers. General study points: Near-lowest levels of clonal expansion characterized partial responders at 0.1-3.0 mg/kg.

With respect to this clone: What it binds is unknown.

TCRdb keeps only in-frame clones here, not all; method: immunoSEQ multiplex PCR. The data contain more than 50,000 clones, about 85% of them singletons. V was shortened by 6 bases and J by 2 bases, with 10 bases between the two germline ends. The CDR3 has 13 residues. Germline V CDR1 and CDR2: MDHEN, SYDVKM. The chain couples TRBV28 to TRBJ1-2, with unresolved D. This receptor was obtained from an adult with an advanced solid tumor such as melanoma, head and neck, liver or kidney cancer. The sequenced sample was CD4+ or CD8+ T cells sorted from blood, obtained in a trial of the OX40 agonist ivuxolimab. The chain's CDR3 is CASSSLANYGYTF. In DNA, the CDR3 is TGTGCCAGCAGCTCTTTGGCAAACTATGGCTACACCTTC.